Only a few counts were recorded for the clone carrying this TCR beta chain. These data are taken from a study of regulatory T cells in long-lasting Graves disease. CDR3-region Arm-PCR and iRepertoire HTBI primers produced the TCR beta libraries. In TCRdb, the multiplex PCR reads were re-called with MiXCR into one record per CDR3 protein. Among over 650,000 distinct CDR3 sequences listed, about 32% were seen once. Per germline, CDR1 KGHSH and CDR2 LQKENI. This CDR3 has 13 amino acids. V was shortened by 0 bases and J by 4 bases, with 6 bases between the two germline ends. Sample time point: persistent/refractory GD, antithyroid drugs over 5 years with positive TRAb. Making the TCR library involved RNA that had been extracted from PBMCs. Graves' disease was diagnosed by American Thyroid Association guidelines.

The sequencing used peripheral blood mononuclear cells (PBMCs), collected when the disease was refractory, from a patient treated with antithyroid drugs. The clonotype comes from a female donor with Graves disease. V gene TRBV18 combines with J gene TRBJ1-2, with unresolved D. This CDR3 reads CASSPPSLYGYTF. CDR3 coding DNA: TGTGCCAGCTCACCACCGTCACTCTATGGCTACACCTTC.